A single sample gave rise to the 25 T cell receptor beta chains below, sequenced in a study of Graves' ophthalmopathy and Graves' hyperthyroidism. Amplification targeted the TCR beta CDR3 regions, with RNA transcripts as the source material. An opening RT-PCR round employed HTBI primers and preceded a second-round multiplex PCR. TCRdb itself ran the multiplex PCR reads through MiXCR, one entry per CDR3 protein. The top ten clones hold around 5.8% of a sample with under 200,000 distinct CDR3 sequences, approximately 40% of them seen once. Sequencing input: peripheral blood. These receptor sequences come from a woman in her forties with Graves' ophthalmopathy.

This clonotype came up many times. This chain uses TRBV19 with TRBJ2-5; D possibly uses TRBD1 or TRBD2 (5 bases each). V gave up 3 bases and J gave up 5 bases, with 10 bases separating them. Looked up from germline, CDR1 is LNHDA and CDR2 is SQIVND (reference sequence). CDR3 length: 13 amino acids. This chain's CDR3 is CASSILWGETQYF. CDR3 nucleotides: TGTGCCAGTAGTATTCTCTGGGGGGAGACCCAGTACTTC.

The sample holds many counts of this clonotype. The chain employs TRBV7-9 and TRBJ1-2; TRBD1 agrees at 10 bases. This CDR3 is built from 15 residues. V shed 5 bases, J shed 4 bases, and the junction held 7 bases outside the gene matches. CDR1 and CDR2 from the germline V gene are SEHNR and FQNEAQ (reference sequence). This CDR3 is CASSTGTGETYGYTF. CDR3 in DNA: TGTGCCAGCAGCACCGGGACAGGGGAAACCTATGGCTACACCTTC.

This clonotype showed up many times. V usage is TRBV2 and J usage is TRBJ1-2; D remains unclear. CDR3 size: 12 residues. CDR1 and CDR2 from the germline V gene are SNHLY and FYNNEI. V dropped 3 bases and J dropped 2 bases, with 4 bases sitting between them. CDR3: CASSDPNYGYTF. Here the CDR3 DNA reads TGTGCCAGCAGTGACCCCAACTATGGCTACACCTTC.

The chain joins TRBV6-1 to TRBJ2-2, with 7 bases lining up with TRBD1. V shed 10 bases and J 2 bases; nucleotides not matched to a gene: 4. The CDR3 runs 13 residues. Germline V gives CDR1 MNHNS, CDR2 SASEGT. CDR3 sequence: CATGTANTGELFF. CDR3 bases: TGTGCCACCGGGACAGCTAACACCGGGGAGCTGTTTTTT.

The table lists this clonotype with many counts. The rearrangement links TRBV12-3 or TRBV12-4 to TRBJ1-1, with D maybe TRBD1 (5 bases). The CDR3 consists of 13 residues. The V gene lost 1 base and the J gene lost 4 bases, with 7 bases spanning the gap. The CDR3 coding sequence is TGTGCCAGCAGTTTAGGAGGGGCCACTGAAGCTTTCTTT. This gives the protein CASSLGGATEAFF.

This sequence joins TRBV7-2 and TRBJ2-7; D uncertain. V was pared by 1 base and J by 3 bases, with 7 bases between. The CDR3 consists of 13 residues. From germline, CDR1 is SGHTA and CDR2 FQGNSA. CDR3 in amino acids: CASSLVVGYEQYF. The CDR3, as DNA: TGTGCCAGCAGCTTAGTTGTCGGCTACGAGCAGTACTTC.

The chain combines TRBV12-3 or TRBV12-4 with TRBJ2-7; D uncertain. Trimming left V 1 base short and J 9 bases short, with 16 bases between. The CDR3 length is 14 residues. The DNA of the CDR3 is TGTGCCAGCAGTTTAGTGGCTACAGCATGGGGGCAGTACTTC. This translates into CASSLVATAWGQYF.

This clonotype was seen a handful of times. This chain connects TRBV29-1 to TRBJ2-5, with a tentative D call TRBD2 (5 bases). Germline V gives CDR1 SQVTM, CDR2 ANQGSEA. V lost 3 bases and J 5 bases, leaving 13 bases between the germline ends. The CDR3 extends over 13 amino acids. The CDR3 reads CSVDGGSRETQYF. The CDR3 DNA is TGCAGCGTTGATGGTGGGAGTCGGGAGACCCAGTACTTC.

This chain connects TRBV12-5 to TRBJ2-6; perhaps TRBD1 as D (5 bases). The CDR3 is 17 residues long. Germline loops: CDR1 LGHNT, CDR2 FRNRAP. V lost 5 bases to trimming and J lost 0 bases, with 14 bases between them. The CDR3 DNA follows: TGTGCTAGTGGTCACACAGGTCACCCCTCTGGGGCCAACGTCCTGACTTTC. As protein: CASGHTGHPSGANVLTF. The full variable domain, its missing parts supplied by reference TRBV12-5 and TRBJ2-6, is DARVTQTPRHKVTEMGQEVTMRCQPILGHNTVFWYRQTMMQGLELLAYFRNRAPLDDSGMPKDRFSAEMPDATLATLKIQPSEPRDSAVYFCASGHTGHPSGANVLTFGAGSRLTVL.

This clonotype was counted ten times or more. This chain links TRBV11-3 with TRBJ1-1; D unclear. Trimming took 3 bases from V and 5 from J, leaving 7 bases between them. The germline V gene encodes CDR1 SGHNT and CDR2 YENEEA. CDR3 size: 12 residues. The CDR3, as DNA: TGTGCCAGCAGCTTGTCGGAAACTGAAGCTTTCTTT. This codes for CASSLSETEAFF.

This clonotype occurred a few times. The gene calls are TRBV6-5 and TRBJ2-7; 11 bases map to TRBD2. Germline V gene sequence: CDR1 MNHEY, CDR2 SVGAGI. This CDR3 has 16 residues. Trimming cost V 3 bases and J 3 bases; bases outside gene matches: 7. The CDR3 DNA sequence: TGTGCCAGCAGTTATAGAGGGACTAGCGGTTTCTACGAGCAGTACTTC. Protein: CASSYRGTSGFYEQYF.

This clonotype showed up many times. This rearrangement joins TRBV19 to TRBJ1-6; D unclear. Germline CDR1 is LNHDA and CDR2 is SQIVND (reference sequence). The CDR3 length is 14 residues. V shed 1 base and J shed 8 bases, with 9 bases lying between them. CDR3 sequence: CASSIAGLHSPLHF. The CDR3 DNA is TGTGCCAGTAGTATAGCGGGCCTACATTCACCCCTCCACTTT.

This clonotype showed up many times. J is TRBJ2-7 and V is TRBV6-2 or TRBV6-3; no definite D call. Trimming shortened V by 7 bases and J by 7 bases, and 26 bases separated the two germline ends. The germline CDR1 and CDR2 sequences are MNHEY and SVGEGT. The CDR3 covers 16 residues. The CDR3 spells CASTRPTLSSIGEQYF. Here the CDR3 DNA reads TGTGCCAGCACCCGCCCGACCCTTTCTTCCATAGGTGAGCAGTACTTC.

Many counts were recorded for this clonotype. CDR3 DNA: TGCAGTGCTAGAGATATACTAGCGGGTAACCAAGAGACCCAGTACTTC. This sequence encodes CSARDILAGNQETQYF. The rearrangement joins TRBV20-1 to TRBJ2-5; 9 positions agree with TRBD2. J gave up 0 bases and V 0 bases, and 5 bases lay outside the gene matches. The CDR3 sequence is 16 residues long. From germline, CDR1 is DFQATT and CDR2 SNEGSKA (reference sequence).

This clonotype was recorded many times. The J gene is TRBJ1-2, the V gene TRBV5-1; TRBD1 matches at 8 bases. Germline lookup yields CDR1 SGHRS and CDR2 YFSETQ. V dropped 4 bases and J dropped 2; count of bases not matched to a gene: 4. CDR3 size: 14 residues. CDR3: CASSLGQANYGYTF. The CDR3 DNA follows: TGCGCCAGCAGCCTGGGACAGGCGAACTATGGCTACACCTTC.

In its sample, this clonotype was seen many times. The chain links TRBV28 to TRBJ1-5; 7 nucleotides line up with TRBD1. The germline gives CDR1 MDHEN, CDR2 SYDVKM. This CDR3 is 15 amino acids long. With V trimmed by 8 bases and J by 7 bases, 14 bases remained unmatched. CDR3: CASVGAGGQGQPQHF. In DNA, the CDR3 is TGTGCCAGCGTCGGGGCAGGGGGGCAGGGGCAGCCCCAGCATTTT. The whole variable domain, remainder taken from reference TRBV28 and TRBJ1-5, is DVKVTQSSRYLVKRTGEKVFLECVQDMDHENMFWYRQDPGLGLRLIYFSYDVKMKEKGDIPEGYSVSREKKERFSLILESASTNQTSMYLCASVGAGGQGQPQHFGDGTRLSIL.

This clonotype appeared a few times. The gene calls are TRBV7-2 and TRBJ2-5, with D perhaps assigned TRBD1 or TRBD2 (5 bases each). Germline V gene data show CDR1 as SGHTA and CDR2 as FQGNSA. V was clipped by 6 bases and J by 3 bases, with 11 bases between them. CDR3 length equals 13 residues. CDR3 DNA sequence: TGTGCCAGCAGTTCGGGACGAAAAGAGACCCAGTACTTC. Residues: CASSSGRKETQYF.

This clonotype was seen ten or more times. The V gene is TRBV12-5, the J gene TRBJ2-7; D is uncertain. Trimming shortened V by 7 bases and J by 3 bases, and 13 bases separated the two germline ends. Germline V CDR1 and CDR2: LGHNT, FRNRAP. The CDR3 is made up of 13 amino acids. The CDR3: CASAPTGIYEQYF. The CDR3 DNA reads as TGTGCTAGTGCCCCCACGGGCATCTACGAGCAGTACTTC.

V and J are TRBV12-3 or TRBV12-4 and TRBJ1-5; D not certain. The V and J ends lost 5 bases and 1 base respectively, with 9 bases between them. The CDR3 runs to 14 residues. The CDR3 loop reads CASSIRPSNQPQHF. As DNA, the CDR3 is TGTGCCAGCAGTATACGACCCAGCAATCAGCCCCAGCATTTT.

This clonotype was recorded at least ten times. The chain uses TRBV6-4 and TRBJ2-3; TRBD2 matches 13 bases. The CDR3 loop spans 19 amino acids. V gave up 5 bases and J gave up 2 bases; unmatched junction bases: 13. Germline lookup yields CDR1 MRHNA and CDR2 SNTAGT. The chain's CDR3 is CASSPRGGGLAGITDTQYF. The DNA for the CDR3 is TGTGCCAGCAGTCCCCGGGGTGGGGGACTAGCGGGAATCACAGATACGCAGTATTTT.

This clonotype has ten or more counts. The junction does not match germline at one end; this may be a read error. This chain joins TRBV6-1 and TRBJ2-4; D may match TRBD1 or TRBD2 (6 bases each). The CDR3 length is 13 residues. Germline V gene sequence: CDR1 MNHNS, CDR2 SASEGT. CDR3 residues: CASSVTRGDIQYF. The CDR3 region has the DNA TGTGCCAGCAGTGTAACTAGGGGGGACATCCAGTACTTC.

This clonotype was seen at least ten times. V gene TRBV5-1 combines with J gene TRBJ2-7; the D is unclear. Trimming cost V 0 bases and J 6 bases, with 10 bases left between them. CDR3 length: 13 residues. Germline CDR1 is SGHRS and CDR2 is YFSETQ. Here the CDR3 DNA reads TGCGCCAGCAGCTTGGCCGCGGCGAGCGAGCAGTACTTC. As protein: CASSLAAASEQYF.

This clonotype occurred many times. J is TRBJ1-2 and V is TRBV20-1; D is possibly TRBD1 (5 bases). Trimming pared 5 bases from V and 5 bases from J, leaving 12 bases between. This CDR3 has 12 residues. Per germline, CDR1 DFQATT and CDR2 SNEGSKA (reference sequence). In DNA, the CDR3 is TGCAGTGCTCCGGGCAAGGGGTATGGCTACACCTTC. It codes for CSAPGKGYGYTF.

This clonotype showed up many times. The chain has TRBV2 and TRBJ1-2; TRBD1 might be the D (5 bases). The CDR3 is 13 residues long. V was clipped by 2 bases and J by 1 base, with 5 bases between them. The germline V gene encodes CDR1 SNHLY and CDR2 FYNNEI. The CDR3 nucleotides are TGTGCCAGCAGTGAACAGGGTAACTATGGCTACACCTTC. This translates into CASSEQGNYGYTF.

Only one count was recorded for this clonotype. The rearrangement joins TRBV6-2 or TRBV6-3 to TRBJ2-7; 8 bases fit TRBD2. The CDR3 covers 15 residues. Germline CDR1 reads MNHEY; CDR2 reads SVGEGT. V trimming: 2 bases; J trimming: 0 bases; junction bases outside the gene matches: 3. CDR3 bases: TGTGCCAGCAGTTACAGCGGGAGTCTCTCCTACGAGCAGTACTTC. This gives the protein CASSYSGSLSYEQYF.